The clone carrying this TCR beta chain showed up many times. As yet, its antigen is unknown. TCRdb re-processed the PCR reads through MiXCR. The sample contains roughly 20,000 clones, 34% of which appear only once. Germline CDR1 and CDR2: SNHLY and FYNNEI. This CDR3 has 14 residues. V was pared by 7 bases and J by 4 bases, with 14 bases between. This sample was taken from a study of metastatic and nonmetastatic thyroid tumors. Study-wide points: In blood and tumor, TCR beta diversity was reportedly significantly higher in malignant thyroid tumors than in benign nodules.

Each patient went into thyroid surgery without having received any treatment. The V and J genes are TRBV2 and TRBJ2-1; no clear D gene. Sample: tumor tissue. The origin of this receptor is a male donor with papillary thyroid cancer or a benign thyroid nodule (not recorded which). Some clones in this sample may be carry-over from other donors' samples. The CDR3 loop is CASTWATPYNEQFF. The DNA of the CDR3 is TGTGCCAGCACCTGGGCGACCCCGTACAATGAGCAGTTCTTC.